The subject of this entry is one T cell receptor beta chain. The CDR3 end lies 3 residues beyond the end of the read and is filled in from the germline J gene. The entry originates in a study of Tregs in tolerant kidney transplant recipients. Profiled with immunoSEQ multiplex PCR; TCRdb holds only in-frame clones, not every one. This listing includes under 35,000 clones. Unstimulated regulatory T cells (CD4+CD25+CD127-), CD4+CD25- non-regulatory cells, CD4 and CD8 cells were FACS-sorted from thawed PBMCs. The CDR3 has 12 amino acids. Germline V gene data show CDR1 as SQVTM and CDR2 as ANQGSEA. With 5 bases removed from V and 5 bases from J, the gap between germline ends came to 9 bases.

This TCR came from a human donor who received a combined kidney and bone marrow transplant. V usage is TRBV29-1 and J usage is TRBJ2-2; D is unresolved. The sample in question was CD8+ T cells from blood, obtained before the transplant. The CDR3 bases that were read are TGCAGCGTTAAAATAGGGACCGGGGAG. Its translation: CSVKIGTGE. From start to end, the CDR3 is CSVKIGTGELFF.